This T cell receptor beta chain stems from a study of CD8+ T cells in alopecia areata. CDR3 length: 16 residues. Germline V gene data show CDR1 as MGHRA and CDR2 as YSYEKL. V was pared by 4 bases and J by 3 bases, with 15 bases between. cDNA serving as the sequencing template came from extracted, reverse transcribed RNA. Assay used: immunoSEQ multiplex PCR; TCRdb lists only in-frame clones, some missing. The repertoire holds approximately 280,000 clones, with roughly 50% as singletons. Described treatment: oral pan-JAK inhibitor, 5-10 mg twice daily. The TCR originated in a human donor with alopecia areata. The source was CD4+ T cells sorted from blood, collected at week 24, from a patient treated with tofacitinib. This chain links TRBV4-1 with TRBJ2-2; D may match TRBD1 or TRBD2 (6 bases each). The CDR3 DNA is TGCGCCAGCAGCCCGGGGGCCCGTTACTACACCGGGGAGCTGTTTTTT. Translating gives CASSPGARYYTGELFF.